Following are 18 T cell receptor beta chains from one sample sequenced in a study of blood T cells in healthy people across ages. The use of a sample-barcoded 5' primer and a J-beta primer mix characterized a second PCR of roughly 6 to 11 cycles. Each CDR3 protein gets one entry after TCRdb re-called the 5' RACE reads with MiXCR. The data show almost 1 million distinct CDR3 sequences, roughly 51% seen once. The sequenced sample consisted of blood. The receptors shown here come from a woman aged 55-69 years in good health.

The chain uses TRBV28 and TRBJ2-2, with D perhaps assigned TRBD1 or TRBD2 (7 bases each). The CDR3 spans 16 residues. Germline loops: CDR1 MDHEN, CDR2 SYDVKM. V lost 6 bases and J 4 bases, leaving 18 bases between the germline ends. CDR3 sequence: CASSRTGQRGTGELFF. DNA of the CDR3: TGTGCCAGCAGCCGGACAGGCCAGCGGGGCACCGGGGAGCTGTTTTTT.

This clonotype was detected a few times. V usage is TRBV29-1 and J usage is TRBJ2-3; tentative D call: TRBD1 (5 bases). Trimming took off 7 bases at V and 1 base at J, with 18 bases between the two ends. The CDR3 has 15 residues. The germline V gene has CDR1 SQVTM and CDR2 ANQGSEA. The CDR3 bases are TGCAGCGCCGGTGGGCAGGGTTCTGGCACAGATACGCAGTATTTT. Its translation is CSAGGQGSGTDTQYF.

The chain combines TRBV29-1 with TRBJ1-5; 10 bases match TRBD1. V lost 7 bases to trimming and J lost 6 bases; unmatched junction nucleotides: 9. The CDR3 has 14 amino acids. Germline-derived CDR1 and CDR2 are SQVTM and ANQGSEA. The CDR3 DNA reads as TGCAGCGCTGGGACCGGGACAGGGGCTCAGCCCCAGCATTTT. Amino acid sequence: CSAGTGTGAQPQHF.

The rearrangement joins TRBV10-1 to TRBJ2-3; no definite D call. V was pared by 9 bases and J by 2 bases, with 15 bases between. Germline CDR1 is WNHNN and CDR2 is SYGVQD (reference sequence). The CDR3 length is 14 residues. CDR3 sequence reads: CARQTVNLTDTQYF. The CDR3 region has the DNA TGCGCCAGACAAACAGTCAACCTCACAGATACGCAGTATTTT.

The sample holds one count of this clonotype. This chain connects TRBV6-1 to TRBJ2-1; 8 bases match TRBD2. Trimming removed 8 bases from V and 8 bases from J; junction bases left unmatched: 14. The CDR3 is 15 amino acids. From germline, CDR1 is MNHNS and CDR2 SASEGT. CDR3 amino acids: CASSGRIAGRDEQFF. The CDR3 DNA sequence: TGTGCCAGCTCCGGGAGAATAGCGGGAAGGGATGAGCAGTTCTTC.

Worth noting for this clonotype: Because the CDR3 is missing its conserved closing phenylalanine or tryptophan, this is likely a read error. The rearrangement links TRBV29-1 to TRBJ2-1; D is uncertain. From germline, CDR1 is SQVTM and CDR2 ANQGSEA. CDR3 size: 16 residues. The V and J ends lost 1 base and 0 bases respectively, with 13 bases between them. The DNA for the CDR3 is TGCAGCGTTGAAGGTGGGGTTCGGAGCTCCTACAATGAGCAGTTCTAC. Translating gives CSVEGGVRSSYNEQFY.

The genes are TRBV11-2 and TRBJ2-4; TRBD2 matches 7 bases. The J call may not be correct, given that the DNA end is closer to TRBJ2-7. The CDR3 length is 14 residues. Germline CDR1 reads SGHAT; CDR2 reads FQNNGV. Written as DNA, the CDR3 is TGTGCCAGCAGCTTTGGGACTACAAAGTACGAGCAGTACTTC. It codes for CASSFGTTKYEQYF.

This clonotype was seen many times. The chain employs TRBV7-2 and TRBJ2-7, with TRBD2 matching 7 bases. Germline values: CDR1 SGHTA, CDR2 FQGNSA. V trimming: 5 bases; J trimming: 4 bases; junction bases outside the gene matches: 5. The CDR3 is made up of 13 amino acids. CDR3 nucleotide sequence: TGTGCCAGCAGCAGGACTAGTATGTACGAGCAGTACTTC. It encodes CASSRTSMYEQYF.

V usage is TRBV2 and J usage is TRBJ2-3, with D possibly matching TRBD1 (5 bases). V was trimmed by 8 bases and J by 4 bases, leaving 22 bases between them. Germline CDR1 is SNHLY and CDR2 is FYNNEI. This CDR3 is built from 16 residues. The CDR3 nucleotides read TGTGCCAGCTGGAGTATAAGGGGCGAGGTGCCAGATACGCAGTATTTT. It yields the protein CASWSIRGEVPDTQYF.

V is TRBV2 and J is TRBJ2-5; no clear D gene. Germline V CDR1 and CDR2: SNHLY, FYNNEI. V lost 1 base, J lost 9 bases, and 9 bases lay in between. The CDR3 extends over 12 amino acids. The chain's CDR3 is CASSEGAGAQYF. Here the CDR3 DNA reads TGTGCCAGCAGTGAAGGTGCAGGTGCCCAGTACTTC.

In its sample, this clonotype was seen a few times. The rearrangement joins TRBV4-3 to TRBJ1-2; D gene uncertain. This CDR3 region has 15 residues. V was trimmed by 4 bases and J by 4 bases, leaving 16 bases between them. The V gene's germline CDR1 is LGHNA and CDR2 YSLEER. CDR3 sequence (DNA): TGCGCCAGCAGCCCTTCAGTGGCTGACGGCTATGGCTACACCTTC. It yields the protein CASSPSVADGYGYTF.

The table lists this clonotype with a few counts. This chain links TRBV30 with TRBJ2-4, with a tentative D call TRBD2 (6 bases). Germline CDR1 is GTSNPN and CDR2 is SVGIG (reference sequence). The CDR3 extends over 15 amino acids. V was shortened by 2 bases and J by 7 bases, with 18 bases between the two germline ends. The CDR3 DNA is TGTGCCTGGAGTAGGGGTTCTGGGAGGTCCAACATTCAGTACTTC. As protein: CAWSRGSGRSNIQYF.

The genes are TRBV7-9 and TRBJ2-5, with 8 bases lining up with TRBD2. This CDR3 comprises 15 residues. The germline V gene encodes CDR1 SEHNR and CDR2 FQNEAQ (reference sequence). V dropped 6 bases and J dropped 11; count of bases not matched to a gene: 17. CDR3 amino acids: CASSWRGAGENEQYF. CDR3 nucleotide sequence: TGTGCCAGCAGTTGGAGGGGAGCGGGAGAGAATGAGCAGTACTTC. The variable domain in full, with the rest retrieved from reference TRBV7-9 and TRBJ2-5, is DTGVSQNPRHKITKRGQNVTFRCDPISEHNRLYWYRQTLGQGPEFLTYFQNEAQLEKSRLLSDRFSAERPKGSFSTLEIQRTEQGDSAMYLCASSWRGAGENEQYFGPGTRLLVL.

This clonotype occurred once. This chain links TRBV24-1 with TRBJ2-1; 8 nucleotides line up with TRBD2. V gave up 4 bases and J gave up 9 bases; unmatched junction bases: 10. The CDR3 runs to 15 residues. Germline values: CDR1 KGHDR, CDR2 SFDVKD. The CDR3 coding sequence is TGTGCCACCAGTGAAGCTGCTAGCGGGTCCTTTGAGCAGTTCTTC. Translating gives CATSEAASGSFEQFF.

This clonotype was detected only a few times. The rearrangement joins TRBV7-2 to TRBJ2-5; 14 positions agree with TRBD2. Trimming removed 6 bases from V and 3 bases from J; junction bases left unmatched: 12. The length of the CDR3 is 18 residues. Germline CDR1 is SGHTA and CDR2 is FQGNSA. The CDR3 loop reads CASSSLGRTSGRKETQYF. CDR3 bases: TGTGCCAGCAGTTCACTGGGGAGGACTAGCGGGAGGAAAGAGACCCAGTACTTC.

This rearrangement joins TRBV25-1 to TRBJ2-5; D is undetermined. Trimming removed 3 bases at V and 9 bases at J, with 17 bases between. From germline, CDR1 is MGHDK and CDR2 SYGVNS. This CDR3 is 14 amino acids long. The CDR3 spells CASSEAERYGAQYF. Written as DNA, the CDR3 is TGTGCCAGCAGTGAGGCGGAGCGCTATGGGGCCCAGTACTTC. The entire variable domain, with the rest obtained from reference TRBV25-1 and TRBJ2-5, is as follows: EADIYQTPRYLVIGTGKKITLECSQTMGHDKMYWYQQDPGMELHLIHYSYGVNSTEKGDLSSESTVSRIRTEHFPLTLESARPSHTSQYLCASSEAERYGAQYFGPGTRLLVL.

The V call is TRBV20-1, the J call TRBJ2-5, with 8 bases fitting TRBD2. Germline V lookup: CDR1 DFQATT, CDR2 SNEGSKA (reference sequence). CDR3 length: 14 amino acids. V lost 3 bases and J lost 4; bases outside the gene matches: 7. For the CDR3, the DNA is TGCAGTGCTAGGGCGGGACTAGAGCTAGAGACCCAGTACTTC. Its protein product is CSARAGLELETQYF.

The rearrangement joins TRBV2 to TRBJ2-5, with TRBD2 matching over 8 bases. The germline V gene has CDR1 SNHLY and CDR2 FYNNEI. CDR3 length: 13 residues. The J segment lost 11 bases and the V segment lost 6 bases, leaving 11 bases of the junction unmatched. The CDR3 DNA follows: TGTGCCAGCAGGCGCCTTACTAGCGGTGAGCAGTACTTC. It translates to CASRRLTSGEQYF.